This T cell receptor (beta chain) is drawn from a study of blood T cell repertoires in COVID-19. Study-level background: Some COVID-19 samples were acute and others convalescent; all came from the United States, Italy and Spain. PBMCs, B-cell-depleted T cells, or T cells were the source of the cDNA or gDNA that made up the material.

V lost 6 bases to trimming and J lost 3 bases, with 17 bases between them. This CDR3 has 15 amino acids. Germline CDR1 reads SNHLY; CDR2 reads FYNNEI. Sequencing was performed with immunoSEQ multiplex PCR; in TCRdb, only in-frame clones are kept and a portion is missing. The profile shows about 65,000 clones, more than 90% of them singletons. Specimen: peripheral blood. The receptor's source is a man aged 55-75 years with acute or convalescent COVID-19. J is TRBJ1-1 and V is TRBV2; D gene unclear. The CDR3 DNA is TGTGCCAGCAGGCCCCCCGGGGAAGGAGACACTGAAGCTTTCTTT. It is translated as CASRPPGEGDTEAFF.